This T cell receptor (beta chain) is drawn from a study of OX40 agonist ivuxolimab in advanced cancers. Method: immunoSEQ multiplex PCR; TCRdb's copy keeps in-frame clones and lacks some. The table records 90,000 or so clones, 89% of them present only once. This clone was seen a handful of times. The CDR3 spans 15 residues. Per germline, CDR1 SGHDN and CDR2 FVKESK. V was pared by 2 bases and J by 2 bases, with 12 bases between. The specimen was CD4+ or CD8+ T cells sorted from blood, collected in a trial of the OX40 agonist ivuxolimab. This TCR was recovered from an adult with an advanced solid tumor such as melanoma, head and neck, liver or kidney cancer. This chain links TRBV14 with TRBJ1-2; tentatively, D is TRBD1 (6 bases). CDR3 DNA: TGTGCCAGCAGCCAAAGGGGGTCGCTGAACTATGGCTACACCTTC. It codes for CASSQRGSLNYGYTF.